This TCR beta chain was recorded in a study of CD8+CD57+ T cells in acquired aplastic anemia. Study-level information: Mean DNA quantity obtained from sorted CD4+ and CD8+ cells was around 3.2 ug. Broader study findings: Overlap between patients and controls comprised about 28 CD8+ CDR3 sequences.

Remarks on this clonotype: The antigen remains undetermined.

The CDR3 length is 13 residues. Germline CDR1 is SGHVS and CDR2 is FQNEAQ. Trimming cost V 5 bases and J 0 bases, with 8 bases left between them. Researchers used genomic DNA as the template to profile TCR beta VDJ and CDR3. TCRdb called the reads again in MiXCR, with one record for every CDR3 protein. Altogether 160,000 or so distinct CDR3 sequences are present, around 47% being singletons, with the ten largest covering 3.2%. All patients picked for sequencing had shown, by flow cytometry, an expansion of CD8+CD57+ cells. Patients, without exception, had severe acquired aplastic anemia. The chain links TRBV7-8 to TRBJ2-7, with D uncertain. Sample: sorted CD4+, CD8+, or CD8+CD57+ T cells (not recorded which) from PBMCs. The source is a human donor with aplastic anemia. The CDR3 loop is CASSPPGSYEQYF. The CDR3 coding sequence is TGTGCCAGCAGCCCCCCAGGCTCCTACGAGCAGTACTTC.